Here is one T cell receptor beta chain with its context. Under the authors' procedure: Estimated nucleated cell counts came from reference gene primer amplification. Sequencing was performed with immunoSEQ multiplex PCR; in TCRdb, only in-frame clones are kept and a portion is missing. V and J calls plus clone size are reproduced from that table; the DNA served to infer D and trimming. The sample consists of about 110,000 clones, 84% of them appearing once. These data belong to a study of blood T cell repertoires in COVID-19. Across the whole study: Sample material is recorded as cDNA or gDNA derived from T cells, B-cell-depleted T cells, or PBMCs.

V was pared by 0 bases and J by 5 bases, with 20 bases between. The CDR3 runs to 17 residues. CDR1 SGHDT and CDR2 YYEEEE come from the germline V gene. The receptor comes from a human donor in a cohort sampled during active COVID-19. The chain recombines TRBV5-6 with TRBJ2-5, with D tentatively TRBD1 (6 bases). Sequenced sample: peripheral blood. The CDR3 bases are TGTGCCAGCAGCTTGGACGAGGACAGACGTACCGGCGAGACCCAGTACTTC. Protein: CASSLDEDRRTGETQYF.